In its sample, the clone carrying this T cell receptor beta chain was seen a few times. The data were obtained in a study of naive and memory T cell subsets. The beta constant-region primer was an equimolar mix of two oligonucleotides covering TRBC1 and TRBC2. One entry per CDR3 protein, called by TCRdb with MiXCR from the UMI-ligation and nested PCR reads. Of 140,000 to 150,000 distinct CDR3 sequences in the sample, about 18% were seen once. CDR1 MNHEY and CDR2 SVGEGT come from the germline V gene. The CDR3 is 17 residues long. V lost 0 bases to trimming and J lost 0 bases, with 12 bases between them.

The chain carries TRBV6-2 or TRBV6-3 and TRBJ2-1, with D hard to call. Sequencing input: naive CD4+ T cells from blood. The receptor's source is a human donor in good health. The CDR3: CASSYSSSRPSYNEQFF. The CDR3 DNA reads as TGTGCCAGCAGTTACTCCTCCAGCCGACCCTCCTACAATGAGCAGTTCTTC.